Listed here are 21 T cell receptor beta chains from one sample, sequenced in a study of T-cell memory formation after mild COVID-19 (dated by TCRdb to about 2021). To prepare the library, 5' RACE was applied. The listed sequencing device is Illumina NovaSeq 6000. The public reads were run again by TCRdb, first through fastp at Q25 and then through MiXCR, and only productive beta chains were kept. Identical CDR3 protein sequences are pooled into one entry, listed with their most common genes and DNA. The sample table lists fewer than 300,000 distinct CDR3 sequences, around 17% of them with a count of one. The ten largest clones represent about 23% of the sample. Source material: PBMCs or a T cell subset sorted from them (not recorded which). These TCRs come from a man aged 18 to 35 who had mild COVID-19 (a few samples of this study predate the infection). The sample titles of this study are shuffled in the database, so cell type and time point are left out; the donor was told from shared clones.

This clonotype was seen a handful of times. The rearrangement uses TRBV9 and TRBJ1-2, with 9 bases that match TRBD1. Germline assignment: CDR1 SGDLS and CDR2 YYNGEE. This CDR3 comprises 14 residues. Unmatched junction bases numbered 3, after V lost 0 bases and J lost 6 bases. The CDR3 DNA is TGTGCCAGCAGCGTAGGGACAGGGGCGGATGGCTACACCTTC. Its protein product is CASSVGTGADGYTF.

This clonotype was detected a few times. The rearrangement joins TRBV7-2 to TRBJ1-4; 7 bases fit TRBD1. The CDR3 is made up of 13 amino acids. The trim removed 4 bases at V and 6 bases at J, leaving 2 bases unmatched. The germline V gene encodes CDR1 SGHTA and CDR2 FQGNSA. CDR3 region: CASSSGQDEKLFF. CDR3 sequence (DNA): TGTGCCAGCAGCTCTGGACAGGATGAAAAACTGTTTTTT.

The J gene is TRBJ2-1, the V gene TRBV7-3; D perhaps matches TRBD2 (6 bases). This CDR3 region has 15 residues. The germline CDR1 and CDR2 sequences are SGHTA and FQGTGA. Trimming removed 2 bases at V and 6 bases at J, with 14 bases between. CDR3 in DNA: TGTGCCAGCAGCTTACAACCAAACGGGGGCAATGAGCAGTTCTTC. Residues: CASSLQPNGGNEQFF.

The gene calls are TRBV12-3 or TRBV12-4 and TRBJ2-5; D gene unclear. The CDR3 extends over 16 amino acids. Trimming took 7 bases from V and 5 from J, leaving 23 bases between them. CDR3 in amino acids: CASTGPWQLCVETQYF. The DNA for the CDR3 is TGTGCCAGCACCGGTCCGTGGCAGCTATGTGTTGAGACCCAGTACTTC.

The table lists this clonotype with many counts. The chain joins TRBV7-9 to TRBJ2-1; no reliable D call. Germline loops: CDR1 SEHNR, CDR2 FQNEAQ (reference sequence). The CDR3 contains 16 residues. The V end was cut by 1 base, the J end by 0 bases, with 10 bases between. The CDR3 loop is CASSLVSLSSYNEQFF. CDR3 DNA: TGTGCCAGCAGCTTAGTCTCCCTCAGCTCCTACAATGAGCAGTTCTTC.

This clonotype has only a few counts. The chain links TRBV10-3 to TRBJ1-1; 10 nucleotides match TRBD1. The ends lost 11 bases at V and 1 base at J; junction bases unmatched: 4. The CDR3 sequence is 13 residues long. CDR1 and CDR2 from the germline V gene are ENHRY and SYGVKD. The CDR3 region has the DNA TGTGCCGCCGGACAGGGGGGGAACACTGAAGCTTTCTTT. Translated: CAAGQGGNTEAFF.

V gene TRBV5-4 combines with J gene TRBJ2-7; D is unclear. Looked up from germline, CDR1 is SGHNT and CDR2 is YYREEE (reference sequence). The CDR3 contains 15 residues. Between the trimmed V and J ends, which lost 1 base and 6 bases, there was a span of 17 bases. The CDR3 sequence: CASSLWQVKRTEQYV. The CDR3, as DNA: TGTGCCAGCAGCTTGTGGCAGGTGAAAAGGACCGAGCAGTACGTC.

This clonotype has just a few counts. CDR3 sequence (DNA): TGTGCCAGCAGCTTGGGGACCAGGGAAAGTCGTTACGAGCAGTACTTC. This encodes CASSLGTRESRYEQYF. The chain is built from TRBV7-8 and TRBJ2-7, with D perhaps TRBD1 or TRBD2 (5 bases each). The CDR3 is 16 residues long. Per the germline V gene, CDR1 is SGHVS and CDR2 is FQNEAQ. Trimming stripped 3 bases from V and 4 bases from J, with 19 bases between.

The J gene is TRBJ2-2, the V gene TRBV12-3 or TRBV12-4, with 16 bases aligning to TRBD2. The CDR3 runs to 19 residues. J was trimmed by 3 bases and V by 6 bases; bases with no gene match: 10. The CDR3 DNA is TGTGCCAGCAGGCCTCCGCCGGGACTAGCGGGGGGGTACACCGGGGAGCTGTTTTTT. This gives the protein CASRPPPGLAGGYTGELFF.

This clonotype was found many times. The chain couples TRBV29-1 to TRBJ2-3, with D possibly called TRBD1 or TRBD2 (7 bases each). Germline loops: CDR1 SQVTM, CDR2 ANQGSEA. This CDR3 is built from 15 residues. Trimming stripped 4 bases from V and 6 bases from J, with 20 bases between. The CDR3 sequence: CSVGEWRGGGDTQYF. For the CDR3, the DNA is TGCAGCGTTGGTGAATGGCGGGGAGGGGGCGATACGCAGTATTTT.

This rearrangement joins TRBV9 to TRBJ1-2, with a tentative D call TRBD1 (6 bases). CDR3 size: 14 residues. Between the trimmed V and J ends, which lost 3 bases and 4 bases, there was a span of 13 bases. From germline, CDR1 is SGDLS and CDR2 YYNGEE. CDR3 region: CASSAQGSSYGYTF. Here the CDR3 DNA reads TGTGCCAGCAGCGCACAGGGATCAAGCTATGGCTACACCTTC. The full variable domain, completed using reference TRBV9 and TRBJ1-2, is DSGVTQTPKHLITATGQRVTLRCSPRSGDLSVYWYQQSLDQGLQFLIQYYNGEERAKGNILERFSAQQFPDLHSELNLSSLELGDSALYFCASSAQGSSYGYTFGSGTRLTVV.

The V and J genes are TRBV15 and TRBJ2-7; D is perhaps TRBD2 (5 bases). Per the germline V gene, CDR1 is LNHNV and CDR2 is YYDKDF (reference sequence). The germline V and J ends were trimmed by 1 base and 2 bases, with 9 bases remaining between them. CDR3 length: 14 amino acids. The CDR3 region is CATSRGEYPYEQYV. DNA for the CDR3: TGTGCCACCAGCAGAGGGGAGTATCCCTACGAGCAGTACGTC.

The chain couples TRBV18 to TRBJ1-5; no reliable D call. V gave up 3 bases and J gave up 3 bases, with 18 bases separating them. Germline V gives CDR1 KGHSH, CDR2 LQKENI. The CDR3 sequence is 17 residues long. The DNA of the CDR3 is TGTGCCAGCTCACCCCCCTCTTCGTCCGGGATCAATCAGCCCCAGCATTTT. It yields the protein CASSPPSSSGINQPQHF.

The V and J genes are TRBV12-3 or TRBV12-4 and TRBJ2-6; 9 bases match TRBD1. V was clipped by 6 bases and J by 0 bases; unmatched bases: 9. The CDR3 is 18 residues long. The CDR3 bases are TGTGCCAGCAGAAAGGGACAGGGCACTTACTCTGGGGCCAACGTCCTGACTTTC. It specifies CASRKGQGTYSGANVLTF.

A few counts support this clonotype. In nucleotides, the CDR3 is TGCAGCGTTTGTCGCAGGCTTGGCGTAGGGACCCAGTACTTC. Translated, it gives CSVCRRLGVGTQYF. This sequence joins TRBV29-1 and TRBJ2-5; no clear D. Per the germline V gene, CDR1 is SQVTM and CDR2 is ANQGSEA. Trimming cost V 5 bases and J 7 bases, with 20 bases left between them. The CDR3 extends over 14 amino acids.

This clonotype was counted only a few times. The gene calls are TRBV4-2 and TRBJ2-2; D gene ambiguous. Germline values: CDR1 LGHNA, CDR2 YNFKEQ. CDR3 length equals 16 residues. The V end was cut by 1 base, the J end by 2 bases, with 11 bases between. Written as DNA, the CDR3 is TGTGCCAGCAGCCAAGCAAGCTGGGCCAACACCGGGGAGCTGTTTTTT. It yields the protein CASSQASWANTGELFF.

This clonotype was picked up a small number of times. This rearrangement joins TRBV5-1 to TRBJ1-4; D gene uncertain. V was shortened by 0 bases and J by 3 bases, with 3 bases between the two germline ends. The germline V gene has CDR1 SGHRS and CDR2 YFSETQ. The CDR3 length is 13 residues. This CDR3 reads CASSLEANEKLFF. For the CDR3, the DNA is TGCGCCAGCAGCTTGGAGGCTAATGAAAAACTGTTTTTT.

This chain connects TRBV7-9 to TRBJ1-2; a possible D gene is TRBD1 (5 bases). The ends were cut back, 1 base at V and 8 bases at J, with 17 bases in the middle. The germline gives CDR1 SEHNR, CDR2 FQNEAQ (reference sequence). The CDR3 extends over 15 amino acids. Written as DNA, the CDR3 is TGTGCCAGCAGCTTAGGGGTCGGAGGGGCGCGGGGCTACACCTTC. This translates into CASSLGVGGARGYTF. Using reference TRBV7-9 and TRBJ1-2 for the parts outside the CDR3, the full variable domain is DTGVSQNPRHKITKRGQNVTFRCDPISEHNRLYWYRQTLGQGPEFLTYFQNEAQLEKSRLLSDRFSAERPKGSFSTLEIQRTEQGDSAMYLCASSLGVGGARGYTFGSGTRLTVV.

The DNA for the CDR3 is TGCAGCGTTGAAGACCGGACAGGGGGGTACGAGCAGTACGTC. The encoded protein is CSVEDRTGGYEQYV. This chain links TRBV29-1 with TRBJ2-7; 10 positions agree with TRBD1. The V and J ends lost 0 bases and 4 bases, in that order; junction bases with no gene match: 3. The CDR3 has 14 residues. Germline V gene sequence: CDR1 SQVTM, CDR2 ANQGSEA.

This clonotype was seen a handful of times. The chain links TRBV6-2 or TRBV6-3 to TRBJ2-3; 7 bases are shared with TRBD2. Trimming took 1 base from V and 2 from J; bases not matched to a gene: 12. The germline V gene encodes CDR1 MNHEY and CDR2 SVGEGT. The CDR3 loop spans 18 amino acids. In DNA form, the CDR3 reads TGTGCCAGCAGTTACTTCCTATCGGGGCGGGGGACCACAGATACGCAGTATTTT. Translated, it gives CASSYFLSGRGTTDTQYF.

This clonotype was counted ten times or more. V is TRBV7-2 and J is TRBJ2-5, with D tentatively TRBD2 (7 bases). The V gene's germline CDR1 is SGHTA and CDR2 FQGNSA. The length of the CDR3 is 14 residues. V gave up 5 bases and J gave up 6 bases, with 16 bases separating them. CDR3 in amino acids: CASSGTGGAKTQYF. CDR3 nucleotide sequence: TGTGCCAGCAGCGGTACTGGGGGGGCAAAGACCCAGTACTTC.